Reported below is one T cell receptor (beta chain). This sample stems from a study of blood T cell repertoires in COVID-19. Recruited during active infection, patients (from Seattle) were subsequently followed longitudinally. The protocol was immunoSEQ multiplex PCR, while the TCRdb copy is restricted to in-frame clones and leaves out a portion. The sample includes about 110,000 clones, roughly four fifths of them seen just once. The CDR3 contains 14 residues. Germline CDR1 is SNHLY and CDR2 is FYNNEI. Trimming shortened V by 3 bases and J by 0 bases, and 6 bases separated the two germline ends. The chain couples TRBV2 to TRBJ1-3; D is unresolved. This clonotype was obtained from a man older than 75 with COVID-19, enrolled during active disease. The sequencing input was peripheral blood. DNA of the CDR3: TGTGCCAGCAGTGATTTTAGCTCTGGAAACACCATATATTTT. Its translation is CASSDFSSGNTIYF.